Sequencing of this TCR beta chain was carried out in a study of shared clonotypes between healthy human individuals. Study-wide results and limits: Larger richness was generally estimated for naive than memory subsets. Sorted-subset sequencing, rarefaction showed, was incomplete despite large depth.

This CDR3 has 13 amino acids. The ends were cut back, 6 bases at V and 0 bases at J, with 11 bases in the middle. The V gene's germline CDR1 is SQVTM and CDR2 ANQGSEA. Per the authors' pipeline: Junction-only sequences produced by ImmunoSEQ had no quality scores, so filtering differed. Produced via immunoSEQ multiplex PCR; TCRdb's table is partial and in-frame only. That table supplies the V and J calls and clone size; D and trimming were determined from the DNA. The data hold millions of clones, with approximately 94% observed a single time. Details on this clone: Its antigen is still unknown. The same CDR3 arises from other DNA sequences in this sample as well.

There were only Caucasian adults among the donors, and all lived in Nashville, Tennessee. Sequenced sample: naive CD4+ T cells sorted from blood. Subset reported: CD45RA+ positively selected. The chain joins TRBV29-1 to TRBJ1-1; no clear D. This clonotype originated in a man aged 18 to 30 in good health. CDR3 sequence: CSVEGRLNTEAFF. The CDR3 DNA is TGCAGCGTCGAGGGCAGGCTGAACACTGAAGCTTTCTTT.